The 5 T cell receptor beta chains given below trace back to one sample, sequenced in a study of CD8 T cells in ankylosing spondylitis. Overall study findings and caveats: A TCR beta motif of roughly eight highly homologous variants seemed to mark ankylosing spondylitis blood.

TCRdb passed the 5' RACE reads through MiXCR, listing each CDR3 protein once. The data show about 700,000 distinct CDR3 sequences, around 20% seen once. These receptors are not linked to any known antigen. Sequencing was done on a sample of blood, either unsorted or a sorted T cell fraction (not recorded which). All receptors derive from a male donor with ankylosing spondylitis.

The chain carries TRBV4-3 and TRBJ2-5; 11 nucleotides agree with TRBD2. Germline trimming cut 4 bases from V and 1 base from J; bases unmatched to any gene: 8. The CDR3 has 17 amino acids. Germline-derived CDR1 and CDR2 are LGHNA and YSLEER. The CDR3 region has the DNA TGCGCCAGCAGCCGCCGAACTAGCGGGGGTTTCCAAGAGACCCAGTACTTC. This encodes CASSRRTSGGFQETQYF.

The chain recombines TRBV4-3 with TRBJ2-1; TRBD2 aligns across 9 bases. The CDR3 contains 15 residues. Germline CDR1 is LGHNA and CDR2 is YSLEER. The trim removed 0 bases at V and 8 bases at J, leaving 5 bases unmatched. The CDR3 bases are TGCGCCAGCAGCCAAGACGCGGGAGGGCCCTATGAGCAGTTCTTC. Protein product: CASSQDAGGPYEQFF.

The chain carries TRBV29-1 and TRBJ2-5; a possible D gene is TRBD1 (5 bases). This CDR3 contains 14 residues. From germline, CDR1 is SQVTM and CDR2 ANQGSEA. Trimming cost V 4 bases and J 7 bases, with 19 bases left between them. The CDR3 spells CSVASEWGKSTQYF. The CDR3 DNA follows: TGCAGCGTTGCATCCGAGTGGGGCAAGTCGACCCAGTACTTC.

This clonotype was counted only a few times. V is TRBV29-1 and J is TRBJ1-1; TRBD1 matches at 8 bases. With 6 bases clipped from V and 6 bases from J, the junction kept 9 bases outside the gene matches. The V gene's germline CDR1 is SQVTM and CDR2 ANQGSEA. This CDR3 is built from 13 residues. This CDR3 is CSVPTGDGSEAFF. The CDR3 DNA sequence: TGCAGCGTCCCGACAGGGGATGGCTCTGAAGCTTTCTTT.

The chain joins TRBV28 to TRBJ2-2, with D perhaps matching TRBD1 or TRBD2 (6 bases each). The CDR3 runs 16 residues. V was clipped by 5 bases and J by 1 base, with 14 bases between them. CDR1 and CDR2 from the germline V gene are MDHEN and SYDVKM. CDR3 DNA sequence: TGTGCCAGCAGTCCGTACGAGGGGGGGAACACCGGGGAGCTGTTTTTT. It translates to CASSPYEGGNTGELFF.